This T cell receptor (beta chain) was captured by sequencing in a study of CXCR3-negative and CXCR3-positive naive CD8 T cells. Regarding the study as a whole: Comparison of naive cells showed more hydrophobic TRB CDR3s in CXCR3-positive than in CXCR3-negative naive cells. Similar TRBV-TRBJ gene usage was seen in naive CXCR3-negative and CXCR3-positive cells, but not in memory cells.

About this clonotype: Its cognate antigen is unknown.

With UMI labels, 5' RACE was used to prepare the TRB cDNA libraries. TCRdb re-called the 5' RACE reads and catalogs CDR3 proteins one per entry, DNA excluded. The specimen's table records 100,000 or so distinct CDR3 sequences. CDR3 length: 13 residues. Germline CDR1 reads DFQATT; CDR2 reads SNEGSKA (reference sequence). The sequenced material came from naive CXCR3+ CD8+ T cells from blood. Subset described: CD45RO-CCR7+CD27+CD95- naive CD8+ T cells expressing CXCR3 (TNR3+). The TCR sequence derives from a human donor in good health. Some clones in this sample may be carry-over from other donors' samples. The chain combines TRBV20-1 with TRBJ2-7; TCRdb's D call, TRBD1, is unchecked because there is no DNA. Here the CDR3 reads CSARPHSSYEQYF.